Listed below are T cell receptor delta chains from one sample, sequenced in a study of delta chains in infants with herpesvirus infections. TCRdb reanalysed the RT-PCR reads via CATT. The table has some 1,000 delta-chain clones, approximately 40% seen once. Sequenced material: peripheral blood, taken at time point 3 of longitudinal follow-up. These receptors all stem from a human donor who was a Ugandan infant, either HIV-exposed or HIV-unexposed (not recorded which). Both conserved end residues are part of each CDR3. The D gene is left open where the match is weak. Clone size is stated in some rows and not others, as once, few, many or a class when expanded.

D	V	J	size	DNA	CDR3
TRDD3	TRDV1	TRDJ1	-	TGTGCTCTTGGGGAGGGAATAGCTGGGGGATACGGGCGTAAACTCATCTTT	CALGEGIAGGYGRKLIF
-	TRDV1	TRDJ1	few	TGTGCTCTTGGGAAGAGGCGGTTTGGTAGTGCCGTTACATACACCGATAAACTCATCTTT	CALGKRRFGSAVTYTDKLIF
TRDD3	TRDV3	TRDJ1	few	TGTGCCTCGCGGGGTATCTCGACCCTGGGGGATATGGCCGATAAACTCATCTTT	CASRGISTLGDMADKLIF
TRDD3	TRDV1	TRDJ1	few	TGTGCTCTTGGGGAACTCGGCGGGTCCGCGTACTGGGGGATCTGGGATAAACTCATCTTT	CALGELGGSAYWGIWDKLIF
TRDD3	TRDV1	TRDJ1	-	TGTGCTCTTGGGCCGACCGTATCTACTTTTAATCTGGGGGATACGCGGTACACCGATAAACTCATCTTT	CALGPTVSTFNLGDTRYTDKLIF
TRDD3	TRDV1	TRDJ1	-	TGTGCTCTTGGGGAACACCTCACCCAGTACTGGGGGATACGCCCCGATAAACTCATCTTT	CALGEHLTQYWGIRPDKLIF
-	TRDV1	TRDJ4	-	TGTGCTCTTGGGGACCTCCTTCCCGGGGATCCACTGATCTTT	CALGDLLPGDPLIF
TRDD3	TRDV1	TRDJ1	once	TGTGCTCTTGGGGAACTCCTCTTTCCTAATACTGGGGATACCCCCTACACCGATAAACTCATCTTT	CALGELLFPNTGDTPYTDKLIF
TRDD3	TRDV1	TRDJ1	-	TGTGCTCTTGGGGAACTTACTCAGACTGGGGGATACGCAACCGATAAACTCATCTTT	CALGELTQTGGYATDKLIF
TRDD3	TRDV1	TRDJ1	-	TGTGCTCTTGGGGAACTCCAGCCTGGTGGTGAGGCTGGGGGATACCCACCGTACACCGATAAACTCATCTTT	CALGELQPGGEAGGYPPYTDKLIF
TRDD3	TRDV2	TRDJ1	-	TGTGCCTGTGACACCGGCATCGACTGGGGGACCCTGTACACCGATAAACTCATCTTT	CACDTGIDWGTLYTDKLIF
-	TRDV1	TRDJ1	-	TGTGCTCTTGGGGAAATGAGATCGTCGCTGTACACCGATAAACTCATCTTT	CALGEMRSSLYTDKLIF
TRDD3	TRDV1	TRDJ1	-	TGTGCTCTTGGGGAACCTGATACTGGGGGATACCTATATACAGGCACCGATAAACTCATCTTT	CALGEPDTGGYLYTGTDKLIF
-	TRDV1	TRDJ1	-	TGTGCTCTTGGGGAACTCCTCCTCGGAGCCATGGGGGTCCCGAGGATCATCTTT	CALGELLLGAMGVPRIIF
TRDD2	TRDV1	TRDJ1	-	TGTGCTCTTGGGGGTGCCCTTCCTACCCGTACTGGAGGATTAATCTTT	CALGGALPTRTGGLIF
-	TRAV38-2/DV8	TRDJ1	-	TGTGCTTATAGGAGCAGGGGATCCGAGTACACCGATAAACTCATCTTT	CAYRSRGSEYTDKLIF
TRDD3	TRDV1	TRDJ1	-	TGTGCTCTTGGCAAAGGGATCCTAGGGTTGCTGGGGGAGCCAAATAAACTCATCTTT	CALGKGILGLLGEPNKLIF
-	TRDV1	TRDJ1	-	TGTGCTCTACTAGGCCCAATCCTTTTAGTGGGGACCGATAAACTCATCTTT	CALLGPILLVGTDKLIF
-	TRDV3	TRDJ3	-	TGTGCCTGTACGTGGGGCCGGGACACCCGACAGATGTTTTTC	CACTWGRDTRQMFF
-	TRDV1	TRDJ1	-	TGTGCTCTTGGGGAACTTCCTACGGGGGGACACCACACCGATAAACTCATCTTT	CALGELPTGGHHTDKLIF
TRDD3	TRAV38-2/DV8	TRDJ1	few	TGTGCTTTCATTCGGAGCTCGGGGGATACTCCAAAGCCATACACCGATAAACTCATCTTT	CAFIRSSGDTPKPYTDKLIF
TRDD3	TRDV1	TRDJ1	-	TGTGCTCTTGGGGAACTTCGTCCCCCCTGGGGGACCGGTGGAAACGATAAACTCATCTTT	CALGELRPPWGTGGNDKLIF
TRDD3	TRDV1	TRDJ1	-	TGTGCTCTTGGGCTCCCGACCCCACCCTGGATGAATCCAACTGGGGGATCACTATCGGGGGACACCGATAAACTCATCTTT	CALGLPTPPWMNPTGGSLSGDTDKLIF
TRDD3	TRDV1	TRDJ1	-	TGTGCTCTTGGTGACCCCCTTCCTAACATCGTGCTTGGGGGATACACACTCGATAAACTCATCTTT	CALGDPLPNIVLGGYTLDKLIF
TRDD3	TRDV2	TRDJ1	once	TGTGCCTGTGACACCGGAGTACTGGGGCCTCACACCGATAAACTCATCTTT	CACDTGVLGPHTDKLIF
TRDD3	TRDV1	TRDJ1	few	TGTGCTCTTGGGGAATCTATTCTTACGCTTACTGGGGGATCGGGCACCGATAAACTCATCTTT	CALGESILTLTGGSGTDKLIF
TRDD3	TRDV2	TRDJ1	-	TGTGCCTGTGACACTGGGGATACATCCCCCTACACCGATAAACTCATCTTT	CACDTGDTSPYTDKLIF
TRDD3	TRDV3	TRDJ1	few	TGTGCCTTGCCCTCTGGGGGAAACTGGGGGCCAGTTGTAGCCGATAAACTCATCTTT	CALPSGGNWGPVVADKLIF
-	TRDV3	TRDJ1	-	TGTGCCTTTAAAGCTAAGGGGATCCTAGGCGATAAACTCATCTTT	CAFKAKGILGDKLIF